These T cell receptor beta chains were read from a single sample in a study of blood T cell repertoires in COVID-19. Profiled with immunoSEQ multiplex PCR; TCRdb holds only in-frame clones, not every one. Among 200,000 to 300,000 clones listed, 84% were seen once. Sequencing was done on a sample of peripheral blood. The receptors were gathered from a woman aged 40 to 50 who had recovered from COVID-19. The CDR3 runs from the conserved cysteine through the conserved F or W. The order of the fields is clone size, J gene, V gene, D gene, CDR3 protein, CDR3 DNA. A D gene is named only where the DNA matches it firmly. The listing skips clone size in some rows; elsewhere it reads once, few, many or a size class.

>-|TRBJ1-6|TRBV9|TRBD1
CASRAGTGNSPLHF
TGTGCCAGCAGAGCCGGGACAGGCAATTCACCCCTCCACTTT
>-|TRBJ2-7|TRBV6-6|TRBD1
CATSSPGQGYEQYF
TGTGCCACATCTAGCCCGGGACAGGGGTACGAGCAGTACTTC
>-|TRBJ2-7|TRBV2|-
CASSFRTGTNTYEQYF
TGTGCCAGCAGCTTCCGTACAGGGACAAATACCTACGAGCAGTACTTC
>-|TRBJ1-2|TRBV7-2|-
CASSLNPGRLYGYTF
TGTGCCAGCAGCTTAAACCCCGGCAGACTCTATGGCTACACCTTC
>-|TRBJ2-1|TRBV25-1|-
CASAGTPPYNEQFF
TGTGCCAGCGCAGGGACACCACCCTACAATGAGCAGTTCTTC
>many|TRBJ1-2|TRBV27|TRBD1
CASSHRTGIGYTF
TGTGCCAGCAGTCACAGGACAGGGATCGGCTACACCTTC
>-|TRBJ1-4|TRBV30|TRBD1
CAWRPLSGQGEKLFF
TGTGCCTGGAGGCCTCTTTCGGGACAGGGCGAAAAACTGTTTTTT
>-|TRBJ1-6|TRBV2|-
CASSAVSPNSPLHF
TGTGCCAGCAGTGCGGTATCCCCTAATTCACCCCTCCACTTT
>-|TRBJ2-7|TRBV29-1|-
CSVYLDRTYEQYF
TGCAGCGTTTATCTCGACAGGACCTACGAGCAGTACTTC
>-|TRBJ2-2|TRBV7-6|TRBD2
CASSSRTSRTGELFF
TGTGCCAGCAGCTCCCGGACTAGCCGTACCGGGGAGCTGTTTTTT
>once|TRBJ1-2|TRBV18|TRBD1
CASSRDRAIGDGYTF
TGTGCCAGCTCACGAGACAGGGCGATAGGGGATGGCTACACCTTC
>-|TRBJ1-1|TRBV9|TRBD1
CASSPRDRGEAFF
TGTGCCAGCAGCCCGCGGGACAGAGGTGAAGCTTTCTTT
>-|TRBJ1-1|TRBV2|-
CASSVNGETEAFF
TGTGCCAGCAGCGTGAATGGGGAGACTGAAGCTTTCTTT
>-|TRBJ1-1|TRBV19|-
CASSPPGRGAMGVNTEAFF
TGTGCCAGTAGTCCCCCCGGCCGGGGGGCGATGGGGGTGAACACTGAAGCTTTCTTT
>-|TRBJ2-5|TRBV6-1|TRBD2
CASSEVFGTSGGMQETQYF
TGTGCCAGCAGTGAAGTTTTCGGGACTAGCGGGGGGATGCAGGAGACCCAGTACTTC
>-|TRBJ2-7|TRBV6-6|TRBD1
CASSSGQSYEQYF
TGTGCCAGCAGCTCGGGACAGTCCTACGAGCAGTACTTC
>-|TRBJ2-3|TRBV30|-
CAWSVLRRDTQYF
TGTGCCTGGAGTGTACTAAGGCGAGATACGCAGTATTTT
>-|TRBJ1-5|TRBV3-1/TRBV3-2|-
CASSQDQNQPQHF
TGTGCCAGCAGCCAAGACCAAAATCAGCCCCAGCATTTT
>-|TRBJ1-2|TRBV6-1|-
CASSELPHRVDSNYGYTF
TGTGCCAGCAGTGAACTACCCCACAGGGTTGATAGTAACTATGGCTACACCTTC
>-|TRBJ1-5|TRBV7-2|-
CASSLVVRGNQPQHF
TGTGCCAGCAGCTTAGTAGTCCGCGGCAATCAGCCCCAGCATTTT
>-|TRBJ1-3|TRBV27|-
CASSQYASSGNTIYF
TGTGCCAGCAGTCAGTATGCTAGCTCTGGAAACACCATATATTTT
>-|TRBJ2-5|TRBV10-3|TRBD2
CAISQRDPGGETQYF
TGTGCCATCAGCCAAAGGGACCCCGGGGGGGAGACCCAGTACTTC
>-|TRBJ2-1|TRBV5-1|-
CASSLAQSRDEQFF
TGCGCCAGCAGCTTGGCCCAAAGTCGGGATGAGCAGTTCTTC
>-|TRBJ2-1|TRBV5-5|TRBD2
CASSFLGALAGGIDNEQFF
TGTGCCAGCAGCTTCCTCGGCGCACTAGCGGGGGGTATCGACAATGAGCAGTTCTTC
>once|TRBJ2-7|TRBV6-5|-
CASSRGFYEQYF
TGTGCCAGCAGCCGAGGGTTTTACGAGCAGTACTTC
>-|TRBJ2-7|TRBV30|-
CAWSAVRGYEQYF
TGTGCCTGGAGTGCTGTCAGGGGCTACGAGCAGTACTTC
>-|TRBJ1-5|TRBV2|TRBD1
CASSTGNSNQPQHF
TGTGCCAGCTCGACAGGGAATAGCAATCAGCCCCAGCATTTT
>-|TRBJ2-5|TRBV7-3|-
CASSRGAQETQYF
TGTGCCAGCAGCCGGGGGGCCCAAGAGACCCAGTACTTC
>-|TRBJ2-3|TRBV5-6|-
CASSWRLAGRALTDTQYF
TGTGCCAGCAGCTGGAGGCTGGCTGGTCGAGCCCTCACAGATACGCAGTATTTT
>-|TRBJ1-2|TRBV5-1|-
CASSWTPGTGGGYTF
TGCGCCAGCAGCTGGACCCCTGGGACGGGGGGAGGCTACACCTTC
>once|TRBJ1-1|TRBV6-1|-
CASSDDSGPTEAFF
TGTGCCAGCAGTGACGACTCAGGGCCCACTGAAGCTTTCTTT
>-|TRBJ1-6|TRBV28|-
CASSLPRNSPLHF
TGTGCCAGCAGTTTGCCCAGGAATTCACCCCTCCACTTT
>-|TRBJ1-4|TRBV5-1|-
CASSPSSTNEKLFF
TGCGCCAGCAGCCCCTCTTCAACTAATGAAAAACTGTTTTTT
>-|TRBJ2-3|TRBV2|TRBD1
CASSAGTGVADTQYF
TGTGCCAGCAGTGCCGGGACAGGGGTAGCAGATACGCAGTATTTT
>-|TRBJ1-2|TRBV5-1|TRBD1
CASSTWTGKDYGYTF
TGCGCCAGCAGCACCTGGACAGGGAAGGACTATGGCTACACCTTC
>-|TRBJ1-2|TRBV6-6|TRBD1
CASSTGQGGNYGYTF
TGTGCCAGCAGTACGGGACAGGGGGGTAACTATGGCTACACCTTC
>-|TRBJ2-1|TRBV3-1/TRBV3-2|-
CASSRLTHLSSYNEQFF
TGTGCCAGCAGCCGACTGACTCACTTAAGCTCCTACAATGAGCAGTTCTTC
>-|TRBJ1-3|TRBV5-1|TRBD1
CASSFSGGLSGNTIYF
TGCGCCAGCAGCTTCTCAGGGGGACTCTCTGGAAACACCATATATTTT
>-|TRBJ1-2|TRBV5-1|TRBD1
CASSLALGQDLYGYTF
TGCGCCAGCAGCTTGGCCCTAGGACAGGACCTCTATGGCTACACCTTC
>-|TRBJ2-1|TRBV5-8|-
CASSFSVDRQGYYNEQFF
TGTGCCAGCAGCTTTTCCGTGGACCGGCAGGGGTATTACAATGAGCAGTTCTTC